Listed here is a single T cell receptor (beta chain). This clonotype was picked up a small number of times. This clone's antigen is unknown. It has no much larger one-base neighbor in the sample; base qualities were not kept. The method behind the library was 5' RACE. TCRdb records Illumina HiSeq 2500 as the sequencer. A second about 7 to 11 cycle PCR used a sample-barcoded 5' primer and a J-beta primer mix. Each TCR beta cDNA molecule received a unique molecular identifier from a template-switch 5' adaptor carrying 12 random nucleotides. Each sample yielded at least 2.5 million CDR3-containing paired-end reads. All of the RNA was converted into first-strand cDNA using the Mint cDNA synthesis kit, with a TRBC-specific oligonucleotide serving as the primer. Following uracil-DNA glycosylase treatment, all cDNA underwent a first 18-cycle PCR with the universal primers M1SS and BC2_uni_R. Per the authors' processing: For normalization, 1 million high-quality reads were randomly selected from each sample, with every read carrying a distinct molecular identifier. Reads with shared molecular identifiers were discarded instead of being binned into consensus sequences. MiTCR, with a Q25 quality threshold and the strictest error-elimination algorithm, was used for CDR3 identification, clonotype clustering and error correction. A nonparametric unseen species model with Euler transformation was used to estimate a lower bound on total TCR beta diversity. In TCRdb, the public reads were trimmed at Q25 with fastp and aligned with MiXCR, with productive beta chains retained. Here each entry gathers all rows of one CDR3 protein and keeps the most common genes and DNA. The V and J calls were not made by the authors but by TCRdb's processing. The sample table records around 1,000,000 distinct CDR3 sequences; approximately 25% of these occur just once. About 0.72% of the sample belongs to the ten largest clones.

The source of the sample is a study of blood T cells in healthy people across ages (dated by TCRdb to between 2014 and 2016). In the study overall: In model experiments, template switching captured about one uniquely barcoded TCR beta cDNA molecule for every two T cells. Age-related changes in TCR beta repertoire diversity were measured in the study by deep sequencing normalized with unique cDNA molecular identifiers. Donors were grouped into four age groups: young (average 16 years), middle-aged (around 39), aged (around 60) and long-lived (around 80). The study analyzed two additional independent replicas of 1 million unique cDNA reads from the same blood draw for two donors, one aged 18 to 30 and one aged 80 or older. Study-wide findings and limitations: Estimates of total diversity based on one million sequenced T cells were regarded as lower bounds and as underestimates. Bulk unsorted PBMC profiling prevented conclusive comparison of naive and antigen-experienced compartments. A strong correlation was found between observed TCR beta diversity and the percentage of naive T cells measured by flow cytometry. The CMV infection status of donors was not known, potentially confounding age-related changes in expanded clonotypes. As age increased, observed TCR beta diversity per million T cells dropped in a roughly linear way, and a significant reduction was already evident by age roughly 36. Compared with the aged group, the long-lived group had more naive CD4+ T cells, fewer expanded clones and increased TCR diversity, suggesting age selection.

From the cysteine up to the phenylalanine, the CDR3 has a length of 13 residues. Left in the record is the CDR3 DNA by itself, 39 bases read in frame from the first base. V gives up 3 bases and J gives up 7 bases, and the segment between their germline ends measures 13 bases. Systemically healthy Caucasian individuals from Russia, over 30 in total and aged about 6 to 90 years, were included as donors. Ten milliliters of peripheral blood were drawn from each donor into EDTA-treated Vacutainer tubes. PBMCs were isolated by Ficoll-Paque density-gradient centrifugation, with at least 6 million obtained per sample. Trizol reagent was used to extract total RNA from the PBMCs, yielding at least 5.5 micrograms per sample. For every donor, an aliquot of PBMCs went through flow cytometry to measure the percentages of naive CD45RAhigh/CD27high T cells. These data were also filed under a second study, of T cells of mothers and their children. As the second study states: Donors were nine systemically healthy Caucasian individuals: three mothers and their six children. cDNA synthesis consumed the entire amount of extracted RNA, loaded at 1.5 ug RNA in each 15 ul reaction. In the second PCR, sample barcodes and 2-4 random nucleotides were introduced via the M1S primer. More than 8 million TCR beta CDR3 reads were obtained from each mother, and approximately 3 million reads were obtained from each child. Thymic selection similarly shapes TCR recombination output in related and unrelated pairs, with minor effect from inherited differences. Related mother-child pairs always showed normalized repertoire overlap that was slightly higher than in unrelated mother-child pairs, though the difference was never significant. With a sensitivity of around 97 clones per million clonotypes, no persistent microchimeric T cell clones were detected. In the study, deep NGS was used to compare the TCR beta repertoires of mothers and children, and features distinguishing related mother-child pairs from unrelated individuals were sought. Mothers averaged roughly 40 +/- 4 years of age and children averaged roughly 10 +/- 4 years. After adapter ligation with NEBNext reagents, the libraries were sequenced on Illumina HiSeq 2000 with 100+100 nt paired-end reads. To prevent cross-contamination, the mother and child libraries were prepared a month apart and were sequenced in separate runs. Each donor had between roughly 450,000 and 2,100,000 distinct TCR beta clonotypes identified. Naive TCR beta clonotypes were estimated from low-frequency clonotypes matched to each donor's FACS-determined naive share, without sorting.

This clonotype was obtained from a girl under 10 years old in good health. The sample consisted of blood. The rearrangement joined TRBV12-3 or TRBV12-4 to TRBJ2-7; confidence is insufficient to name the D gene. The DNA sequence is given as TGTGCCAGCAGTTTGGCCAAGGTGCTAGAGCAGTACTTC. Translated, this is CASSLAKVLEQYF.